This T cell receptor (delta chain) was captured in a study of gammadelta T cells in human blood. General study results and limits: Microbial exposure appeared to drive polyclonal γδ T cell expansion after birth.

This clone was seen more than once but under ten times. Antigen unknown. With a far larger clone one base away, a read error is the likely cause. The same CDR3 also results from other DNA sequences found in this sample. TCRdb reanalyzed the RT-PCR reads using CATT. The table records 330 or so delta-chain clones, 12% of them present only once. CDR3 length equals 19 residues. Germline-derived CDR1 and CDR2 are GEAIGNYY and EKD. This sequence originates from a human donor. The rearrangement links TRDV2 to TRDJ1, with D possibly being TRDD1 or TRDD3 (7 bases each). The sequencing sample was made of Vgamma9Vdelta2 gamma-delta T cells from adult blood. CDR3 in amino acids: CACDTVSGGNRRYTDKLIF. The CDR3 nucleotides are TGTGCCTGTGACACCGTGAGTGGGGGAAATAGGAGGTACACAGATAAACTCATCTTT.